Here is one T cell receptor (beta chain) with its context. The antigen is unknown. Just one base apart from a much larger clone, this may be a read error. This sample stems from a study of blood T cells in healthy people across ages. Study findings and constraints: There were more naive CD4+ cells and higher diversity in long-lived donors than in aged donors. Per million T cells, TCR beta diversity dropped roughly linearly as age increased.

The CDR3 runs to 14 residues. CDR1 is MNHEY and CDR2 is SMNVEV in the germline V gene (reference sequence). Then a second PCR, running roughly 7 to 11 cycles, was carried out with a sample-barcoded 5' primer and a J-beta primer mix. TCRdb processed the 5' RACE reads anew with MiXCR; each CDR3 protein has one entry. Here the sample spans about 1.5 million distinct CDR3 sequences, approximately 39% being singletons. PBMCs, at least 6 million per sample, were isolated. Sequences were obtained from blood. The receptor's source is a woman between 18 and 30 years old in good health. V gene TRBV27 combines with J gene TRBJ2-7, with 9 positions matching TRBD2. CDR3 coding DNA: TGTGTCAGCAGTATTAGCGGGAGCCTTTACGAGCAGTACTTC. As protein: CVSSISGSLYEQYF.